This T cell receptor (beta chain) was retrieved from a study of T-cell memory formation after mild COVID-19. For the study at large: The TCR clusters were mostly specific to one donor. Study observations and caveats: The CD4+ clones that contracted clustered mainly within CM and EM, and the CD8+ clones concentrated in EMRA.

The table lists this clonotype with a few counts. The antigen remains unidentified. TCRdb re-called the 5' RACE reads with MiXCR, one entry per CDR3 protein. The sample includes approximately 340,000 distinct CDR3 sequences, roughly 15% of them seen just once. This CDR3 comprises 17 residues. J was trimmed by 4 bases and V by 3 bases; bases with no gene match: 6. Germline CDR1 reads SGHRS; CDR2 reads YFSETQ. The chain couples TRBV5-1 to TRBJ2-5, with 16 bases fitting TRBD2. This sequence was found in a man aged 18 to 30 who had mild COVID-19 (a few samples of this study predate the infection). Cell type and time point are not known. The specimen was PBMCs or a T cell subset sorted from them (not recorded which). CDR3 amino acids: CASSSGLAGGPSETQYF. CDR3 coding DNA: TGCGCCAGCAGCTCGGGACTAGCGGGGGGGCCGTCAGAGACCCAGTACTTC.